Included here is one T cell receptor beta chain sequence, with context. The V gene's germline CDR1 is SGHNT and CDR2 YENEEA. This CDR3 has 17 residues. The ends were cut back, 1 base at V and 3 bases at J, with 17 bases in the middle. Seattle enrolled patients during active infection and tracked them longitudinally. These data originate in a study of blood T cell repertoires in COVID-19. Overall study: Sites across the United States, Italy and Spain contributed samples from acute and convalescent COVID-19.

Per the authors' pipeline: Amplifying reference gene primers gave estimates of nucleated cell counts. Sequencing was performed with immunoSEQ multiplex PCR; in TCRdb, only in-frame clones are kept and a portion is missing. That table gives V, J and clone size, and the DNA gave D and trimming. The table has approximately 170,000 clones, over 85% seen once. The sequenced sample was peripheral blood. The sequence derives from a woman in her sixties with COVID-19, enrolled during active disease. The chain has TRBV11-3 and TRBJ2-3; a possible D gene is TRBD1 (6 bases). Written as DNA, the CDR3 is TGTGCCAGCAGCTTAGGGGGGACATCCCGAGGGACAGATACGCAGTATTTT. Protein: CASSLGGTSRGTDTQYF.